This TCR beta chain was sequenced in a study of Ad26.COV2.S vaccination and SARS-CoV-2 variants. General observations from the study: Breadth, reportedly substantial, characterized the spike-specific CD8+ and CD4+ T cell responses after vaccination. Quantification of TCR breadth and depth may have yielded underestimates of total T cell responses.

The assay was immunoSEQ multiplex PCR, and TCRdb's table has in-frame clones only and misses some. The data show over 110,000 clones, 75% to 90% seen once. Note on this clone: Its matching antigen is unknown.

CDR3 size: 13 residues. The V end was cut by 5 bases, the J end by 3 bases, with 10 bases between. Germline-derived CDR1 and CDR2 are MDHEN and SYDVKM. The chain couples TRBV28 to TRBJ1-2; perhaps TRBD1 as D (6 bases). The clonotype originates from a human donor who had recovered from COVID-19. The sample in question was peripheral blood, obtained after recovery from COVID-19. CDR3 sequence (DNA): TGTGCCAGCAGTCTACGACAGGACTATGGCTACACCTTC. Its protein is CASSLRQDYGYTF.